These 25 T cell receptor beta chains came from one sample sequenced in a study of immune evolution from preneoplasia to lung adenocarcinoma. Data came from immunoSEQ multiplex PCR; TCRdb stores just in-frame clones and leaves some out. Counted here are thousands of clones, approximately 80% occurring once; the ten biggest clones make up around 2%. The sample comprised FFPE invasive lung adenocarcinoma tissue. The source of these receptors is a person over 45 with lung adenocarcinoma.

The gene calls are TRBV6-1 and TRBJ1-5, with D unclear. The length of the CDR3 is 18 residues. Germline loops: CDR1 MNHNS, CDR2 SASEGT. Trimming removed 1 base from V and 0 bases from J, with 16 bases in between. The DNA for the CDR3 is TGTGCCAGCAGTGAAGGAAGTAGGCAGGCGAGTAGCAATCAGCCCCAGCATTTT. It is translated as CASSEGSRQASSNQPQHF.

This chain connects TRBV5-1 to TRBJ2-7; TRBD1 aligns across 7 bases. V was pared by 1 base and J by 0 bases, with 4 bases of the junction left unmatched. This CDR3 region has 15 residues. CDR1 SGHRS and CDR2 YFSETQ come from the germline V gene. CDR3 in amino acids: CASSLNRGLSYEQYF. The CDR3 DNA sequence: TGCGCCAGCAGCTTGAACAGGGGCCTCTCCTACGAGCAGTACTTC.

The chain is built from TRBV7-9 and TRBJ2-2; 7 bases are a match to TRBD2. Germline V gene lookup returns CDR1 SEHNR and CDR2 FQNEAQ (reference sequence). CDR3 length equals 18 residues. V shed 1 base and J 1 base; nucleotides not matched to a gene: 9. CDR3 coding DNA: TGTGCCAGCAGCTTAGTCTTGGGAGCGGGATGGAACACCGGGGAGCTGTTTTTT. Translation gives CASSLVLGAGWNTGELFF.

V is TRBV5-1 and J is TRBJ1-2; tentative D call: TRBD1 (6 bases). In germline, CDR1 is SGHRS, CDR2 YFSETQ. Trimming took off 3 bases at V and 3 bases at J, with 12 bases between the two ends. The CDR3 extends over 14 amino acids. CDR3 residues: CASSSLDSYYGYTF. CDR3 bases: TGCGCCAGCAGCTCCCTGGACAGCTACTATGGCTACACCTTC.

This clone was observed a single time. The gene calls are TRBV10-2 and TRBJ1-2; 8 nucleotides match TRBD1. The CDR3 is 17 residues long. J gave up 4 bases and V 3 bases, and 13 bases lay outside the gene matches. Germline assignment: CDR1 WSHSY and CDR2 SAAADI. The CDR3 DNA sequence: TGCGCCAGCAGTGATCCGGGGCAGGGGGCGCATTCCTATGGCTACACCTTC. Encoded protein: CASSDPGQGAHSYGYTF.

The CDR3: CASKPGDADTGELFF. CDR3 nucleotide sequence: TGTGCCAGCAAGCCCGGAGATGCGGACACCGGGGAGCTGTTTTTT. V gene TRBV6-4 combines with J gene TRBJ2-2; D is uncertain. The CDR3 is made up of 15 amino acids. Trimming removed 7 bases at V and 3 bases at J, with 15 bases between. Germline CDR1 and CDR2: MRHNA and SNTAGT.

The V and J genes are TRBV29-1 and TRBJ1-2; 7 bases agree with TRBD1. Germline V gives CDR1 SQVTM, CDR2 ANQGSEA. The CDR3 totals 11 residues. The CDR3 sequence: CSVGQGGGYTF. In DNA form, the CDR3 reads TGCAGTGTCGGGCAGGGGGGGGGCTACACCTTC.

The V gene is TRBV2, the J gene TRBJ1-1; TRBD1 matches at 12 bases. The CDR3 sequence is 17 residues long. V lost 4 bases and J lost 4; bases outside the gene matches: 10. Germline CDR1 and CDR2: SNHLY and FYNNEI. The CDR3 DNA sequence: TGTGCCAGCAGTGGGGACCGGGACAGGGGGCGTGTCACTGAAGCTTTCTTT. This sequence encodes CASSGDRDRGRVTEAFF.

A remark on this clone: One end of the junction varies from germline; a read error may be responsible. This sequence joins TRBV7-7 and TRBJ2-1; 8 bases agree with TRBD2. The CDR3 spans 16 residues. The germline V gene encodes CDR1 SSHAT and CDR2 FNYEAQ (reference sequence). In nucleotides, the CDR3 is TGTGCTAGCAGCTTATGGGCGGGAGGCTCCTACAATGAGCAGTTCTTC. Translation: CASSLWAGGSYNEQFF.

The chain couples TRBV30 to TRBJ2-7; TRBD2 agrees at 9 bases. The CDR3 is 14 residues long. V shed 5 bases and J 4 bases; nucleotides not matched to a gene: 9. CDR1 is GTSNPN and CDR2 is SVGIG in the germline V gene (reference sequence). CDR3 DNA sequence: TGTGCCTGGTGGAATAGCGGGGGCTTGTACGAGCAGTACTTC. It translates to CAWWNSGGLYEQYF. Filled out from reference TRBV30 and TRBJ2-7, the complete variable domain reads SQTIHQWPATLVQPVGSPLSLECTVEGTSNPNLYWYRQAAGRGLQLLFYSVGIGQISSEVPQNLSASRPQDRQFILSSKKLLLSDSGFYLCAWWNSGGLYEQYFGPGTRLTVT.

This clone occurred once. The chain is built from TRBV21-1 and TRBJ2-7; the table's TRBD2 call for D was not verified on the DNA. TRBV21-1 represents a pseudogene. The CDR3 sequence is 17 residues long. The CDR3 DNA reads TGTGCCAGCAGCCCCTCCGACTCGCCCTCAGTCCCCTACGAGCAGTACTTC. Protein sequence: CASSPSDSPSVPYEQYF.

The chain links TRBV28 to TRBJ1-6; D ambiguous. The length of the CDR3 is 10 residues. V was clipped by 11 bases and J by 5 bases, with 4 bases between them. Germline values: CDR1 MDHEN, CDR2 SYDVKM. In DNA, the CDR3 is TGTGCCGGAGATAATTCACCCCTCCACTTT. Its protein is CAGDNSPLHF.

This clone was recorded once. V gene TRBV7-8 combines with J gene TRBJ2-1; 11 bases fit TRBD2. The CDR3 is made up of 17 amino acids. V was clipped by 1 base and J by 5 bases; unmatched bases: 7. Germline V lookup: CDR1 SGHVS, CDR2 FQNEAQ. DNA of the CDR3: TGTGCCAGCAGCTTAGTAGGCCTAGCGGGAGGTAACAATGAGCAGTTCTTC. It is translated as CASSLVGLAGGNNEQFF.

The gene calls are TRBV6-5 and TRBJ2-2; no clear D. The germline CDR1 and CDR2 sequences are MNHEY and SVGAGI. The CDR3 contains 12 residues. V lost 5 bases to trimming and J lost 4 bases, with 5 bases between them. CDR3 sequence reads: CASSRPTGELFF. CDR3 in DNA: TGTGCCAGCAGTCGACCCACCGGGGAGCTGTTTTTT.

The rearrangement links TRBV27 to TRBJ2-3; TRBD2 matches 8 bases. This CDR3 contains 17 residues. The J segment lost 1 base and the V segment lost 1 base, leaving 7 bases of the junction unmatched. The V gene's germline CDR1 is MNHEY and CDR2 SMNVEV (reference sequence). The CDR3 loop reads CASSLFRGGFGTDTQYF. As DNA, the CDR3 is TGTGCCAGCAGTTTATTTCGGGGGGGTTTTGGCACAGATACGCAGTATTTT.

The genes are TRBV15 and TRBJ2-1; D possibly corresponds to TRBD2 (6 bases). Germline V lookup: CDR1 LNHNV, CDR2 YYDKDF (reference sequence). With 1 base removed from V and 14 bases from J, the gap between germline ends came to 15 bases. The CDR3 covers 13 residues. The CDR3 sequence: CATSRGGVVSEFF. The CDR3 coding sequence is TGTGCCACCAGCAGAGGGGGGGTAGTTTCGGAGTTCTTC.

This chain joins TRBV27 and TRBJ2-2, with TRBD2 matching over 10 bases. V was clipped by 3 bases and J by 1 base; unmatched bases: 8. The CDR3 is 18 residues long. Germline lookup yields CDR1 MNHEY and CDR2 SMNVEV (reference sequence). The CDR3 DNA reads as TGTGCCAGCAGTTTCCAAGCGGGGGGGGTAGGGAACACCGGGGAGCTGTTTTTT. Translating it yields CASSFQAGGVGNTGELFF.

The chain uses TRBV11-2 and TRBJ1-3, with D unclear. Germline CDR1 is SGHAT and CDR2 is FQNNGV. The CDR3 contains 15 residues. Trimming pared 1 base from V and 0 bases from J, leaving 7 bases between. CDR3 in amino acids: CASSLVAFSGNTIYF. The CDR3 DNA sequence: TGTGCCAGCAGCTTAGTAGCCTTCTCTGGAAACACCATATATTTT.

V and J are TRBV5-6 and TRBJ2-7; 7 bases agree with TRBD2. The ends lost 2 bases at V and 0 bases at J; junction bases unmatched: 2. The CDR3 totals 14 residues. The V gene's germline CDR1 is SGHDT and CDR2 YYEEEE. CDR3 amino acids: CASSLGTISYEQYF. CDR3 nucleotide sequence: TGTGCCAGCAGCTTAGGGACTATCTCCTACGAGCAGTACTTC.

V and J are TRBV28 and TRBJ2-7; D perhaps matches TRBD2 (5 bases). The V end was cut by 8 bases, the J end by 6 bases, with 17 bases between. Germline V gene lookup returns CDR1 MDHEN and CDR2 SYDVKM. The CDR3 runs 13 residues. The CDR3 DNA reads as TGTGCCAGCTCCCCGGGCGGGCAAAGCGAGCAGTACTTC. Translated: CASSPGGQSEQYF.

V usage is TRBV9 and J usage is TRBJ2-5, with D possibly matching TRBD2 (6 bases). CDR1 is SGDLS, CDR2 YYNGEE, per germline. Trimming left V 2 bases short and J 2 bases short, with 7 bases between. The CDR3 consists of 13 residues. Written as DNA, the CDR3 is TGTGCCAGCAGCGTTAGCGGACAAGAGACCCAGTACTTC. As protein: CASSVSGQETQYF. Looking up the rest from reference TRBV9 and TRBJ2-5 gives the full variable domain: DSGVTQTPKHLITATGQRVTLRCSPRSGDLSVYWYQQSLDQGLQFLIQYYNGEERAKGNILERFSAQQFPDLHSELNLSSLELGDSALYFCASSVSGQETQYFGPGTRLLVL.

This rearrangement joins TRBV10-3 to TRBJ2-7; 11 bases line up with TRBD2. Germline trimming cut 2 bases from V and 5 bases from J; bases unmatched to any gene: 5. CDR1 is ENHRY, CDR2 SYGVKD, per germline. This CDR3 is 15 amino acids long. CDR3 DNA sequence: TGTGCCATCAGTGAGACTAGCGGGAGTAACCACGAGCAGTACTTC. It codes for CAISETSGSNHEQYF.

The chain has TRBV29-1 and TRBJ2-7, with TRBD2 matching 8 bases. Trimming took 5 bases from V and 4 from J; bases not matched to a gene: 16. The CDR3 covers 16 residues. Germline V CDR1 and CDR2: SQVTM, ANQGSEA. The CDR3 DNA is TGCAGCGTTTTTGGCAGCGGGGGCGGGACGGGTTACGAGCAGTACTTC. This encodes CSVFGSGGGTGYEQYF.

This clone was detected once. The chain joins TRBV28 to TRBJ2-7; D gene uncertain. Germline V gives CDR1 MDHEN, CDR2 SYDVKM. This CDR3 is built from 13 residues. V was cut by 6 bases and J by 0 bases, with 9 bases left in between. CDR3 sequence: CASSPRISYEQYF. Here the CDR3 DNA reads TGTGCCAGCAGCCCCAGAATCTCCTACGAGCAGTACTTC.

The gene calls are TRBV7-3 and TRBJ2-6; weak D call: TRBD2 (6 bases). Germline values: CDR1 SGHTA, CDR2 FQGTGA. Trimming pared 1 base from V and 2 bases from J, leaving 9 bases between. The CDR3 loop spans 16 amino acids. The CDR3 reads CASSLNRGTGANVLTF. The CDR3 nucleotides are TGTGCCAGCAGCTTAAATCGGGGGACTGGGGCCAACGTCCTGACTTTC.